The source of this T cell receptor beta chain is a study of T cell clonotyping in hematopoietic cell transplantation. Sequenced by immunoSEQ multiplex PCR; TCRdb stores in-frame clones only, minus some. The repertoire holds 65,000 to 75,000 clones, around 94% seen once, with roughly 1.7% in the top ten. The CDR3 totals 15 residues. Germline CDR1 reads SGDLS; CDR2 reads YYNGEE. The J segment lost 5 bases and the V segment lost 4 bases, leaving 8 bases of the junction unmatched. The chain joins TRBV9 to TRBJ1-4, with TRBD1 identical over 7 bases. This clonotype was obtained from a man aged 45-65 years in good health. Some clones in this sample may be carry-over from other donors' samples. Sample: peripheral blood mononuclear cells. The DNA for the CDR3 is TGTGCCAGCAGCCCCCAGGACAGGAGAAATGAAAAACTGTTTTTT. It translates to CASSPQDRRNEKLFF.